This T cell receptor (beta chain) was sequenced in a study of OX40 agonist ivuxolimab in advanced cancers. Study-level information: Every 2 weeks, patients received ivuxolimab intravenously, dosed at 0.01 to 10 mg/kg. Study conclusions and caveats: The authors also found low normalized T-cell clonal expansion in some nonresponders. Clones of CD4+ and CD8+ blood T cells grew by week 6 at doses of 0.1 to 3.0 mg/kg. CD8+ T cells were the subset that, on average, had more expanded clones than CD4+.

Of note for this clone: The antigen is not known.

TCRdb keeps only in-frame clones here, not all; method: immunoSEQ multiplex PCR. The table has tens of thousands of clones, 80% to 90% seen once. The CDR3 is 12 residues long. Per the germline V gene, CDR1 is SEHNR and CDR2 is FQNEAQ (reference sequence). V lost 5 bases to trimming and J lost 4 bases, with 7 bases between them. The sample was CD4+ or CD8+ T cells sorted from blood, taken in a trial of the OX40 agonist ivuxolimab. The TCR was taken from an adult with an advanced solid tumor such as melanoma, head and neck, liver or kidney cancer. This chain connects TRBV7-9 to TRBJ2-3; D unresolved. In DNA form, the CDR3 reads TGTGCCAGCAGCCGCCTCCCAGATACGCAGTATTTT. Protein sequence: CASSRLPDTQYF.